The 32 T cell receptor beta chains below were found in one sample sequenced in a study of cytomegalovirus exposure and HLA in healthy donors. The PCR used 60 Vbeta and 13 Jbeta primers. The table came from immunoSEQ multiplex PCR; TCRdb's copy has only in-frame clones and leaves some out. The profile shows under 130,000 clones, about 59% of them singletons. The material sequenced was PBMCs. The receptor set was obtained from a man in his thirties or forties in good health and CMV-seropositive.

This clone showed up just a few times. An end of the junction does not agree with germline; a read error may underlie this. This chain connects TRBV11-3 to TRBJ1-4; no clear D gene. In germline, CDR1 is SGHNT, CDR2 YENEEA. CDR3 size: 14 residues. CDR3 nucleotide sequence: TGTGCCAGCAGCTTAGGGCCAACCAATGAAAAACTGTTTTTT. This translates into CASSLGPTNEKLFF.

CDR3 in DNA: TGTGCCAGCAGTTACGGGACAGGGGGTGCGGGGGGCTACACCTTC. This codes for CASSYGTGGAGGYTF. The V call is TRBV6-5, the J call TRBJ1-2; TRBD1 matches 11 bases. Germline V gives CDR1 MNHEY, CDR2 SVGAGI. The V segment lost 2 bases and the J segment 8 bases; nucleotides outside the gene matches: 7. The CDR3 covers 15 residues.

The rearrangement uses TRBV14 and TRBJ1-2; 8 nucleotides line up with TRBD1. V dropped 0 bases and J dropped 4; count of bases not matched to a gene: 4. Germline V lookup: CDR1 SGHDN, CDR2 FVKESK. There are 15 residues in the CDR3. CDR3 sequence reads: CASSQDQGAGYGYTF. In DNA form, the CDR3 reads TGTGCCAGCAGCCAAGATCAGGGGGCAGGCTATGGCTACACCTTC.

V usage is TRBV5-1 and J usage is TRBJ2-3; TRBD2 is a possible D gene (5 bases). V lost 0 bases and J 8 bases, leaving 13 bases between the germline ends. The V gene's germline CDR1 is SGHRS and CDR2 YFSETQ. This CDR3 is built from 14 residues. The chain's CDR3 is CASSLGQSEGTQYF. CDR3 sequence (DNA): TGCGCCAGCAGCTTGGGGCAATCCGAGGGTACGCAGTATTTT.

This clone was observed a handful of times. The rearrangement uses TRBV19 and TRBJ2-7, with D possibly TRBD1 on 5 matching bases. Germline values: CDR1 LNHDA, CDR2 SQIVND (reference sequence). Trimming removed 5 bases from V and 7 bases from J, with 9 bases in between. CDR3 size: 11 residues. The CDR3 DNA reads as TGTGCCAGTAGTCAGGGTGGTGAGCAGTACTTC. It encodes CASSQGGEQYF.

A note on this clone: One end of the junction fails to match germline, which may point to a read error. The chain carries TRBV10-3 and TRBJ1-2, with D perhaps TRBD1 (6 bases). Germline-derived CDR1 and CDR2 are ENHRY and SYGVKD. This CDR3 has 14 amino acids. CDR3 region: CAISRQGQDYVYTF. CDR3 DNA: TGTGCCATCAGTCGGCAGGGGCAAGACTATGTCTACACCTTC.

This clone came up once. This chain links TRBV6-6 with TRBJ2-7; D unresolved. Germline CDR1 MNHNY, CDR2 SVGAGI (reference sequence). The CDR3 has 13 residues. Between the trimmed V and J ends, which lost 2 bases and 3 bases, there was a span of 8 bases. In DNA, the CDR3 is TGTGCCAGCAGTTACCCGGAGAGCTACGAGCAGTACTTC. Translated, it gives CASSYPESYEQYF.

The chain links TRBV5-1 to TRBJ2-5; 7 nucleotides agree with TRBD2. The closer fit of TRBJ2-7 to the DNA end suggests the J call may be wrong. Germline V gene data show CDR1 as SGHRS and CDR2 as YFSETQ. The CDR3 has 14 residues. CDR3 sequence (DNA): TGCGCCAGCAGCCCTTTTAGCGGGCTATACGAGCAGTACTTC. Translated, it gives CASSPFSGLYEQYF.

The chain links TRBV11-2 to TRBJ1-2; D unclear. V lost 0 bases, J lost 3 bases, and 8 bases lay in between. The CDR3 sequence is 14 residues long. CDR1 and CDR2 from the germline V gene are SGHAT and FQNNGV. CDR3 in amino acids: CASSLEPGDYGYTF. The CDR3 coding sequence is TGTGCCAGCAGCTTAGAACCCGGAGACTATGGCTACACCTTC.

This sequence joins TRBV6-5 and TRBJ2-7, with D perhaps TRBD2 (7 bases). CDR3 length: 14 amino acids. Per germline, CDR1 MNHEY and CDR2 SVGAGI. V was cut by 7 bases and J by 1 base, with 14 bases left in between. CDR3 coding DNA: TGTGCCAGCACCTCGGGGAGGGGGTCCTACGAGCAGTACTTC. Translation gives CASTSGRGSYEQYF.

This clone was seen only a few times. The chain combines TRBV11-3 with TRBJ1-3; D is undetermined. The CDR3 runs 14 residues. Trimming left V 1 base short and J 4 bases short, with 8 bases between. CDR1 is SGHNT and CDR2 is YENEEA in the germline V gene. CDR3 sequence (DNA): TGTGCCAGCAGCTTAGGAGGGTTCGGAAACACCATATATTTT. Encoded protein: CASSLGGFGNTIYF.

This chain links TRBV4-1 with TRBJ2-7, with D perhaps matching TRBD2 (6 bases). This CDR3 has 12 residues. Deletions cut 8 bases from V and 3 bases from J, with 11 bases between. Per germline, CDR1 MGHRA and CDR2 YSYEKL. CDR3 loop: CASGGANYEQYF. The CDR3 DNA reads TGCGCCAGCGGAGGGGCTAACTACGAGCAGTACTTC.

This clone was recorded once. V and J are TRBV18 and TRBJ1-1; 8 bases line up with TRBD1. The CDR3 totals 16 residues. V gave up 6 bases and J gave up 4 bases; unmatched junction bases: 13. CDR1 KGHSH and CDR2 LQKENI come from the germline V gene. This CDR3 is CASSPRDRGWGTEAFF. The CDR3 DNA sequence: TGTGCCAGCTCGCCTAGAGACAGGGGTTGGGGCACTGAAGCTTTCTTT.

This clone was observed a single time. The chain has TRBV5-1 and TRBJ1-5, with D unclear. V was cut by 1 base and J by 6 bases, with 14 bases left in between. The germline gives CDR1 SGHRS, CDR2 YFSETQ. The CDR3 is made up of 15 amino acids. The CDR3 protein is CASSLLPVEGQPQHF. Here the CDR3 DNA reads TGCGCCAGCAGCTTGTTACCAGTGGAGGGTCAGCCCCAGCATTTT. Together with reference TRBV5-1 and TRBJ1-5, the CDR3 gives the full variable domain: KAGVTQTPRYLIKTRGQQVTLSCSPISGHRSVSWYQQTPGQGLQFLFEYFSETQRNKGNFPGRFSGRQFSNSRSEMNVSTLELGDSALYLCASSLLPVEGQPQHFGDGTRLSIL.

As regards this clone: The same CDR3 is also encoded by other DNA sequences in this sample. This chain links TRBV29-1 with TRBJ2-5; TRBD2 agrees at 7 bases. Germline V gives CDR1 SQVTM, CDR2 ANQGSEA. Germline trimming cut 3 bases from V and 3 bases from J; bases unmatched to any gene: 1. The CDR3 extends over 12 amino acids. As DNA, the CDR3 is TGCAGCGTTGAGGGACTAAAAGAGACCCAGTACTTC. Its translation: CSVEGLKETQYF.

This chain joins TRBV7-9 and TRBJ2-5, with 7 bases identical to TRBD1. V was clipped by 4 bases and J by 3 bases; unmatched bases: 5. The CDR3 runs to 14 residues. The germline gives CDR1 SEHNR, CDR2 FQNEAQ (reference sequence). The CDR3 here is CASSSRGQKETQYF. For the CDR3, the DNA is TGTGCCAGCAGCTCTCGGGGACAGAAAGAGACCCAGTACTTC.

The chain recombines TRBV5-1 with TRBJ1-2; D remains unclear. V lost 4 bases to trimming and J lost 4 bases, with 17 bases between them. The CDR3 extends over 15 amino acids. Germline loops: CDR1 SGHRS, CDR2 YFSETQ. The CDR3 sequence is CASSNDAASFYGYTF. The CDR3 DNA follows: TGCGCCAGCAGCAATGACGCGGCGAGTTTCTATGGCTACACCTTC. Drawing the rest from reference TRBV5-1 and TRBJ1-2, the complete variable domain is KAGVTQTPRYLIKTRGQQVTLSCSPISGHRSVSWYQQTPGQGLQFLFEYFSETQRNKGNFPGRFSGRQFSNSRSEMNVSTLELGDSALYLCASSNDAASFYGYTFGSGTRLTVV.

This chain links TRBV28 with TRBJ1-5; D ambiguous. The CDR3 spans 11 residues. The germline CDR1 and CDR2 sequences are MDHEN and SYDVKM. With 2 bases removed from V and 11 bases from J, the gap between germline ends came to 7 bases. CDR3 DNA sequence: TGTGCCAGCAGTTTAAGGGAGTCCCAGCATTTT. It translates to CASSLRESQHF.

CDR3 in amino acids: CASTRPEGNEKLFF. The CDR3 nucleotides read TGTGCCAGCACTCGCCCGGAGGGGAATGAAAAACTGTTTTTT. The chain couples TRBV2 to TRBJ1-4, with D possibly TRBD1 on 5 matching bases. Trimming pared 7 bases from V and 5 bases from J, leaving 14 bases between. From germline, CDR1 is SNHLY and CDR2 FYNNEI. The CDR3 runs 14 residues.

The chain has TRBV5-5 and TRBJ1-2; D might be TRBD1 (6 bases). V lost 1 base to trimming and J lost 9 bases, with 13 bases between them. This CDR3 contains 13 residues. Germline CDR1 SGHKS, CDR2 YYEKEE (reference sequence). This CDR3 reads CASSLTQGKSYTF. CDR3 coding DNA: TGTGCCAGCAGCTTGACACAGGGAAAGAGCTACACCTTC.

The J gene is TRBJ1-6, the V gene TRBV5-5, with D tentatively TRBD1 (5 bases). The ends were cut back, 4 bases at V and 8 bases at J, with 10 bases in the middle. Per the germline V gene, CDR1 is SGHKS and CDR2 is YYEKEE (reference sequence). CDR3 length: 13 residues. The CDR3 region is CASSPGGDSPLHF. DNA of the CDR3: TGTGCCAGCAGCCCGGGGGGGGATTCACCCCTCCACTTT. Full variable domain (remainder filled in from reference TRBV5-5 and TRBJ1-6): DAGVTQSPTHLIKTRGQQVTLRCSPISGHKSVSWYQQVLGQGPQFIFQYYEKEERGRGNFPDRFSARQFPNYSSELNVNALLLGDSALYLCASSPGGDSPLHFGNGTRLTVT.

The rearrangement uses TRBV27 and TRBJ1-5; TRBD1 matches at 7 bases. The CDR3 contains 17 residues. The ends lost 6 bases at V and 1 base at J; junction bases unmatched: 12. Per germline, CDR1 MNHEY and CDR2 SMNVEV (reference sequence). The CDR3 is CASSVGYTGASNQPQHF. The CDR3 region has the DNA TGTGCCAGCAGCGTGGGATACACAGGGGCGAGCAATCAGCCCCAGCATTTT.

In its sample, this clone was seen a few times. The V and J genes are TRBV19 and TRBJ2-1; 7 bases map to TRBD1. The V and J ends lost 7 bases and 4 bases, in that order; junction bases with no gene match: 7. This CDR3 spans 14 amino acids. Per germline, CDR1 LNHDA and CDR2 SQIVND (reference sequence). The CDR3 DNA reads TGTGCCAGTACGGAAGGGGGCGAATACAATGAGCAGTTCTTC. This encodes CASTEGGEYNEQFF.

The chain employs TRBV18 and TRBJ2-3; D call uncertain. The CDR3 extends over 13 amino acids. V was pared by 5 bases and J by 4 bases, with 10 bases between. The germline V gene has CDR1 KGHSH and CDR2 LQKENI. The CDR3 is CASSTSQADTQYF. In nucleotides, the CDR3 is TGTGCCAGCTCAACCTCCCAGGCAGATACGCAGTATTTT.

The chain carries TRBV27 and TRBJ1-5; possibly TRBD1 for D (5 bases). Trimming left V 3 bases short and J 7 bases short, with 10 bases between. Germline V CDR1 and CDR2: MNHEY, SMNVEV (reference sequence). The CDR3 is 13 amino acids. The DNA of the CDR3 is TGTGCCAGCAGTTTCTCAGGGAACCAGCCCCAGCATTTT. This gives the protein CASSFSGNQPQHF.

This chain uses TRBV5-1 with TRBJ1-6; no reliable D call. This CDR3 is 14 amino acids long. Germline CDR1 is SGHRS and CDR2 is YFSETQ. V was pared by 0 bases and J by 9 bases, with 10 bases between. The CDR3 DNA reads TGCGCCAGCAGCTTGGTAATTGAGTCTTCACCCCTCCACTTT. Translated, it gives CASSLVIESSPLHF.

This clone was seen a handful of times. The chain employs TRBV7-8 and TRBJ2-3; 10 positions match TRBD2. CDR3 length: 14 residues. With 8 bases clipped from V and 11 bases from J, the junction kept 13 bases outside the gene matches. In germline, CDR1 is SGHVS, CDR2 FQNEAQ. CDR3 in amino acids: CASDPQRGGPGQYF. CDR3 DNA sequence: TGTGCCAGCGACCCCCAGCGGGGGGGCCCTGGGCAGTATTTT.

The V and J genes are TRBV14 and TRBJ2-5, with a possible D match to TRBD1 (5 bases). Trimming stripped 4 bases from V and 2 bases from J, with 17 bases between. CDR3 length equals 16 residues. Germline CDR1 is SGHDN and CDR2 is FVKESK. The DNA for the CDR3 is TGTGCCAGCAGCCCCGGTCGGCAGGGCCTTCAAGAGACCCAGTACTTC. It yields the protein CASSPGRQGLQETQYF. Looking up the rest from reference TRBV14 and TRBJ2-5 gives the full variable domain: EAGVTQFPSHSVIEKGQTVTLRCDPISGHDNLYWYRRVMGKEIKFLLHFVKESKQDESGMPNNRFLAERTGGTYSTLKVQPAELEDSGVYFCASSPGRQGLQETQYFGPGTRLLVL.

The chain links TRBV9 to TRBJ2-1; 7 bases agree with TRBD2. The CDR3 consists of 16 residues. Looked up from germline, CDR1 is SGDLS and CDR2 is YYNGEE. V was clipped by 0 bases and J by 4 bases; unmatched bases: 7. This CDR3 reads CASSVGSSGEYNEQFF. CDR3 DNA sequence: TGTGCCAGCAGCGTAGGCTCAAGCGGGGAGTACAATGAGCAGTTCTTC.

This clone was seen a handful of times. CDR3 DNA sequence: TGCGCCAGCAGCTTGGGCGGGACGCCTGGGGAGACCCAGTACTTC. Protein sequence: CASSLGGTPGETQYF. V is TRBV5-1 and J is TRBJ2-5; the D gene is possibly TRBD2 (6 bases). This CDR3 comprises 15 residues. V lost 0 bases and J 5 bases, leaving 14 bases between the germline ends. Germline CDR1 SGHRS, CDR2 YFSETQ.

V gene TRBV30 combines with J gene TRBJ1-5, with 7 nucleotides matching TRBD1. The CDR3 contains 16 residues. Germline trimming cut 1 base from V and 4 bases from J; bases unmatched to any gene: 10. The germline gives CDR1 GTSNPN, CDR2 SVGIG (reference sequence). The CDR3 DNA is TGTGCCTGGAGTGAGGGGGCGCGGGTAAGGAATCAGCCCCAGCATTTT. This translates into CAWSEGARVRNQPQHF.

This clone has only one observation. This rearrangement joins TRBV27 to TRBJ1-5, with TRBD1 matching over 8 bases. This CDR3 region has 16 residues. From germline, CDR1 is MNHEY and CDR2 SMNVEV (reference sequence). The V segment lost 1 base and the J segment 4 bases; nucleotides outside the gene matches: 6. This chain's CDR3 is CASSLLSQGDNQPQHF. The CDR3 region has the DNA TGTGCCAGCAGTTTATTATCACAGGGGGATAATCAGCCCCAGCATTTT.